The 17 T cell receptor beta chains listed next were all sequenced from one sample in a study of T cell repertoires in cytomegalovirus infection. Via MiXCR, TCRdb re-called the reads, giving one row per CDR3 protein. The sample has roughly 200,000 distinct CDR3 sequences; roughly 9% are singletons. The specimen was PBMCs. Source of these receptors: a human donor in good health (CMV status not recorded). Some clones in this sample may be carry-over from other donors' samples.

The sample holds a few counts of this clonotype. V and J are TRBV20-1 and TRBJ1-2, with D unresolved. This CDR3 contains 17 residues. Germline assignment: CDR1 DFQATT and CDR2 SNEGSKA (reference sequence). V dropped 2 bases and J dropped 0 bases, with 19 bases sitting between them. Here the CDR3 reads CSARSLQFGVSNYGYTF. CDR3 DNA: TGCAGTGCTAGATCTCTACAGTTTGGGGTGTCTAACTATGGCTACACCTTC.

Ten or more counts support this clonotype. V is TRBV6-2 or TRBV6-3 and J is TRBJ2-7, with TRBD1 identical over 8 bases. CDR3 size: 14 residues. Trimming took 2 bases from V and 5 from J; bases not matched to a gene: 5. Per germline, CDR1 MNHEY and CDR2 SVGEGT. Written as DNA, the CDR3 is TGTGCCAGCAGTTACGCAGGGGGCATGAACGAGCAGTACTTC. Protein product: CASSYAGGMNEQYF.

This clonotype occurred many times. CDR3 protein: CSASRDRERETQYF. The CDR3 nucleotides are TGCAGTGCTAGTAGGGACAGGGAGCGAGAGACCCAGTACTTC. This chain uses TRBV20-1 with TRBJ2-5, with 9 bases fitting TRBD1. Germline V gene lookup returns CDR1 DFQATT and CDR2 SNEGSKA (reference sequence). V was pared by 3 bases and J by 4 bases, with 6 bases of the junction left unmatched. This CDR3 has 14 amino acids.

In this sample, this clonotype turned up a few times. The chain couples TRBV20-1 to TRBJ2-3, with 7 bases identical to TRBD2. Germline V gene lookup returns CDR1 DFQATT and CDR2 SNEGSKA (reference sequence). The V gene end was trimmed by 1 base and the J gene end by 1 base; junction bases not matched to a gene: 5. CDR3 length: 15 residues. In nucleotides, the CDR3 is TGCAGTGCTAGAGTACTAGCGACAGGCACAGATACGCAGTATTTT. This encodes CSARVLATGTDTQYF.

Ten or more counts support this clonotype. The rearrangement joins TRBV10-3 to TRBJ1-2; TRBD1 is a possible D gene (6 bases). The germline V gene has CDR1 ENHRY and CDR2 SYGVKD. V was pared by 8 bases and J by 6 bases, with 22 bases between. The CDR3 is made up of 15 amino acids. CDR3 region: CAIAPQGLRVDGYTF. The DNA of the CDR3 is TGTGCCATCGCCCCCCAGGGGCTAAGGGTCGATGGCTACACCTTC.

This clonotype has a count of ten or more. The chain uses TRBV6-2 or TRBV6-3 and TRBJ1-2, with D hard to call. Germline loops: CDR1 MNHEY, CDR2 SVGEGT. The CDR3 covers 16 residues. Between the trimmed V and J ends, which lost 0 bases and 1 base, there was a span of 12 bases. The CDR3: CASSYSKGSGNYGYTF. The CDR3 DNA reads TGTGCCAGCAGTTACTCAAAGGGAAGTGGTAACTATGGCTACACCTTC.

V usage is TRBV28 and J usage is TRBJ2-1, with 13 bases that match TRBD2. This CDR3 is 20 amino acids long. Germline assignment: CDR1 MDHEN and CDR2 SYDVKM. V dropped 3 bases and J dropped 2; count of bases not matched to a gene: 13. DNA for the CDR3: TGTGCCAGCAGTTTCAATCCACCCGGACTAGCGGGAGAGGCCTACAATGAGCAGTTCTTC. It yields the protein CASSFNPPGLAGEAYNEQFF.

There are a few counts of this clonotype. The chain uses TRBV19 and TRBJ2-1; D call uncertain. The V end was cut by 5 bases, the J end by 0 bases, with 11 bases between. CDR3 size: 15 residues. Germline lookup yields CDR1 LNHDA and CDR2 SQIVND (reference sequence). The CDR3 is CASSAQMSSYNEQFF. DNA for the CDR3: TGTGCCAGTAGTGCGCAGATGTCCTCCTACAATGAGCAGTTCTTC. The variable domain in full, completed from reference TRBV19 and TRBJ2-1, reads DGGITQSPKYLFRKEGQNVTLSCEQNLNHDAMYWYRQDPGQGLRLIYYSQIVNDFQKGDIAEGYSVSREKKESFPLTVTSAQKNPTAFYLCASSAQMSSYNEQFFGPGTRLTVL.

This clonotype occurred many times. The CDR3 protein is CASSLATGRNTEAFF. In DNA, the CDR3 is TGTGCCAGCAGCTTAGCCACGGGGCGGAACACTGAAGCTTTCTTT. This chain connects TRBV7-6 to TRBJ1-1, with a tentative D call TRBD1 (5 bases). V was pared by 0 bases and J by 1 base, with 9 bases between. Per germline, CDR1 SGHVS and CDR2 FNYEAQ. The CDR3 runs to 15 residues. Full variable domain (missing parts from reference TRBV7-6 and TRBJ1-1): GAGVSQSPRYKVTKRGQDVALRCDPISGHVSLYWYRQALGQGPEFLTYFNYEAQQDKSGLPNDRFSAERPEGSISTLTIQRTEQRDSAMYRCASSLATGRNTEAFFGQGTRLTVV.

The rearrangement joins TRBV6-2 or TRBV6-3 to TRBJ1-2, with D perhaps matching TRBD1 (5 bases). V lost 2 bases, J lost 3 bases, and 7 bases lay in between. The germline V gene encodes CDR1 MNHEY and CDR2 SVGEGT. The CDR3 contains 13 residues. CDR3 region: CASSYLTDYGYTF. DNA for the CDR3: TGTGCCAGCAGTTACCTGACAGACTATGGCTACACCTTC.

The rearrangement links TRBV4-2 to TRBJ2-1; the match to TRBD2 covers 10 bases. V shed 0 bases, J shed 8 bases, and the junction held 13 bases outside the gene matches. Germline lookup yields CDR1 LGHNA and CDR2 YNFKEQ. The CDR3 totals 18 residues. Here the CDR3 reads CASSQEFSLAGVMDEQFF. The CDR3 nucleotides read TGTGCCAGCAGCCAAGAGTTCAGCCTAGCGGGAGTGATGGATGAGCAGTTCTTC.

The V gene is TRBV20-1, the J gene TRBJ1-6; possible D gene TRBD1, 6 bases. V was shortened by 3 bases and J by 5 bases, with 8 bases between the two germline ends. This CDR3 spans 13 amino acids. Germline lookup yields CDR1 DFQATT and CDR2 SNEGSKA (reference sequence). DNA for the CDR3: TGCAGTGCTAGGAACAGGGATAATTCACCCCTCCACTTT. It is translated as CSARNRDNSPLHF.

There are many counts of this clonotype. This rearrangement joins TRBV2 to TRBJ1-6; D is ambiguous. Germline CDR1 SNHLY, CDR2 FYNNEI. This CDR3 contains 13 residues. V was clipped by 0 bases and J by 10 bases, with 7 bases between them. The CDR3 DNA follows: TGTGCCAGCAGTGAAGCGCCAACCTCACCCCTCCACTTT. Its protein product is CASSEAPTSPLHF. The complete variable domain, with remaining parts taken from reference TRBV2 and TRBJ1-6, reads EPEVTQTPSHQVTQMGQEVILRCVPISNHLYFYWYRQILGQKVEFLVSFYNNEISEKSEIFDDQFSVERPDGSNFTLKIRSTKLEDSAMYFCASSEAPTSPLHFGNGTRLTVT.

This clonotype showed up just a few times. The rearrangement joins TRBV10-3 to TRBJ2-1; tentative D call: TRBD2 (5 bases). Germline CDR1 and CDR2: ENHRY and SYGVKD. CDR3 length equals 15 residues. Trimming pared 0 bases from V and 7 bases from J, leaving 13 bases between. CDR3 sequence reads: CAISESNYPGNEQFF. The CDR3 DNA reads as TGTGCCATCAGTGAGTCGAACTACCCGGGGAATGAGCAGTTCTTC.

This clonotype was detected many times. The J gene is TRBJ2-1, the V gene TRBV7-2; the D gene is possibly TRBD2 (7 bases). The CDR3 loop spans 17 amino acids. Per the germline V gene, CDR1 is SGHTA and CDR2 is FQGNSA. The V gene lost 4 bases and the J gene lost 3 bases, with 19 bases spanning the gap. The CDR3 DNA reads TGTGCCAGCAGCTACCGAGGGGGGGCCATTGTCTACAATGAGCAGTTCTTC. It codes for CASSYRGGAIVYNEQFF.

This clonotype was counted at least ten times. The chain links TRBV6-1 to TRBJ1-1; no reliable D call. CDR3 size: 14 residues. V was cut by 6 bases and J by 10 bases, with 21 bases left in between. Germline V gene sequence: CDR1 MNHNS, CDR2 SASEGT. For the CDR3, the DNA is TGTGCCAGCAGAAATACGCAAGGAGGGATCGGAGCTTTCTTT. Protein product: CASRNTQGGIGAFF.

The chain recombines TRBV5-1 with TRBJ1-1; possibly TRBD1 for D (6 bases). The CDR3 is 15 amino acids. In germline, CDR1 is SGHRS, CDR2 YFSETQ. With 3 bases removed from V and 5 bases from J, the gap between germline ends came to 17 bases. In DNA form, the CDR3 reads TGCGCCAGCAGCTCCCTGGCGGGGGCGAGGACTGAAGCTTTCTTT. Translating gives CASSSLAGARTEAFF.